This TCR beta chain came from a study of cytomegalovirus exposure and HLA in healthy donors. CDR3 length equals 9 residues. Germline V gene lookup returns CDR1 SNHLY and CDR2 FYNNEI. With 6 bases removed from V and 11 bases from J, the gap between germline ends came to 7 bases. TCRdb's table, derived via immunoSEQ multiplex PCR, lists solely in-frame clones and lacks some. The sample shows 200,000 to 250,000 clones, 83% of them seen only once. This chain uses TRBV2 with TRBJ1-1, with D hard to call. This clonotype was obtained from a woman under 30 in good health and CMV-seronegative. The source material was PBMCs. The DNA for the CDR3 is TGTGCCAGCAGGCGAGGGGCTTTCTTT. Translated: CASRRGAFF.